The 8 T cell receptor beta chains presented below share a single source sample, sequenced in a study of T cell responses to AZD1222 COVID-19 vaccine. TCRdb keeps only in-frame clones here, not all; method: immunoSEQ multiplex PCR. This table holds 150,000 or so clones, about 90% found once. Sequenced here: peripheral blood, sampled on day 0 of MenACWY control vaccination. These receptors originate from an adult in good health.

With respect to this clone: Other DNA sequences from this sample encode an identical CDR3 as well. The J gene is TRBJ1-2, the V gene TRBV28; 7 nucleotides agree with TRBD1. Per the germline V gene, CDR1 is MDHEN and CDR2 is SYDVKM. J gave up 4 bases and V 6 bases, and 5 bases lay outside the gene matches. The CDR3 sequence is 13 residues long. The CDR3 is CASRPGQLYGYTF. In nucleotides, the CDR3 is TGTGCCAGCAGACCGGGACAGCTCTATGGCTACACCTTC.

The CDR3: CASSAQTDTQYF. For the CDR3, the DNA is TGCGCCAGCAGCGCTCAAACAGATACGCAGTATTTT. This chain links TRBV5-1 with TRBJ2-3; D unclear. V lost 4 bases and J 3 bases, leaving 6 bases between the germline ends. The germline gives CDR1 SGHRS, CDR2 YFSETQ. This CDR3 is 12 amino acids long.

The chain uses TRBV19 and TRBJ1-4; perhaps TRBD1 as D (5 bases). V lost 3 bases and J 7 bases, leaving 15 bases between the germline ends. The germline V gene has CDR1 LNHDA and CDR2 SQIVND (reference sequence). This CDR3 comprises 15 residues. The CDR3 bases are TGTGCCAGTAGTATTTTAGGGGCCTTGGGTGAAAAACTGTTTTTT. This codes for CASSILGALGEKLFF.

J is TRBJ1-1 and V is TRBV19, with 9 bases lining up with TRBD1. This CDR3 has 15 residues. The ends lost 5 bases at V and 1 base at J; junction bases unmatched: 5. Germline-derived CDR1 and CDR2 are LNHDA and SQIVND (reference sequence). The chain's CDR3 is CASSVTGGRNTEAFF. In DNA form, the CDR3 reads TGTGCCAGTAGTGTTACAGGGGGCAGGAACACTGAAGCTTTCTTT.

Concerning this clone: The junction differs from germline at one of its ends, possibly a read error. The rearrangement joins TRBV30 to TRBJ2-7, with D tentatively TRBD1 or TRBD2 (5 bases each). Germline V gene lookup returns CDR1 GTSNPN and CDR2 SVGIG (reference sequence). This CDR3 has 11 amino acids. The CDR3 DNA follows: TGTGCCTGGAGTGTGGGGGTCACGACGAACTTC. This translates into CAWSVGVTTNF.

The chain employs TRBV7-9 and TRBJ2-5; 7 nucleotides match TRBD1. With V trimmed by 4 bases and J by 5 bases, 4 bases remained unmatched. The CDR3 sequence is 13 residues long. The germline V gene has CDR1 SEHNR and CDR2 FQNEAQ (reference sequence). CDR3 DNA: TGTGCCAGCAGCTACGACAGGGATGAGACCCAGTACTTC. Its protein product is CASSYDRDETQYF. The entire variable domain, with the rest obtained from reference TRBV7-9 and TRBJ2-5, is as follows: DTGVSQNPRHKITKRGQNVTFRCDPISEHNRLYWYRQTLGQGPEFLTYFQNEAQLEKSRLLSDRFSAERPKGSFSTLEIQRTEQGDSAMYLCASSYDRDETQYFGPGTRLLVL.

This clone appeared a few times. The V call is TRBV9, the J call TRBJ1-3; 8 nucleotides align to TRBD1. The CDR3 is 16 residues long. From germline, CDR1 is SGDLS and CDR2 YYNGEE. Losses at the gene ends were 5 bases for V and 0 bases for J; bases not matched to a gene: 7. The CDR3 DNA follows: TGTGCCAGCAGTCAGGCAGGGGGCAGCTCTGGAAACACCATATATTTT. This translates into CASSQAGGSSGNTIYF.

The genes are TRBV6-5 and TRBJ1-2, with D perhaps matching TRBD1 (6 bases). Trimming left V 0 bases short and J 0 bases short, with 8 bases between. CDR1 is MNHEY and CDR2 is SVGAGI in the germline V gene. CDR3 length: 15 residues. DNA for the CDR3: TGTGCCAGCAGTTACTCTGACAGGCCTAACTATGGCTACACCTTC. It translates to CASSYSDRPNYGYTF.